The T cell receptor (beta chain) described here comes from a study of radiotherapy plus CTLA-4 blockade in lung cancer. Background on the study: Among enrolled patients, about 18% responded and around 30% achieved disease control. Regarding the study as a whole: Researchers report tumor-derived TCR clones expanding in blood after radiotherapy plus ipilimumab. Interferon-beta, together with early blood T cell clone dynamics, reportedly best predicted response.

The study gave focal radiation plus ipilimumab CTLA-4 blockade to patients with chemo-refractory metastatic non-small-cell lung cancer. Assay: immunoSEQ multiplex PCR; the TCRdb copy retains only in-frame clones and omits some. The profile covers over 85,000 clones, with approximately 80% appearing a single time and 20% to 30% taken by the ten largest. With regard to this clone: Its antigen is as yet unknown.

The V end was cut by 0 bases, the J end by 6 bases, with 10 bases between. In germline, CDR1 is SGHNT, CDR2 YYREEE (reference sequence). This CDR3 contains 14 residues. The material sequenced was peripheral blood, taken from a patient treated with radiotherapy plus ipilimumab. J is TRBJ2-1 and V is TRBV5-4, with unresolved D. The TCR was taken from a human donor with non-small cell lung cancer that progressed on radiotherapy plus ipilimumab. The CDR3 region has the DNA TGTGCCAGCAGCTTGGTGGGTCCTTCCAATGAGCAGTTCTTC. Residues: CASSLVGPSNEQFF.